A selection of T cell receptor beta chains follows, all from one sample in a study of human T cells and chemical hapten exposure. TCRdb itself ran the RACE reads through MiXCR, one entry per CDR3 protein. The table has some 180,000 distinct CDR3 sequences, 20% to 25% seen once. The source material was whole blood, sampled in connection with sensitization to the hapten diphenylcyclopropenone (DPC). These receptors were obtained from a woman between 50 and 59 years old with alopecia areata. Some clones in this sample may be carry-over from other donors' samples. Both conserved end residues are part of each CDR3. Some rows mark clone size as missing; the rest say once, few, many or name a class of expanded clone.

J,size,V,CDR3
TRBJ2-3,few,TRBV29-1,CSVDPRGLAGGPNTDTQYF
TRBJ1-2,.,TRBV20-1,CSARVPGQGNDGYTF
TRBJ1-1,.,TRBV20-1,CSARAGSTLNTEAFF
TRBJ2-7,.,TRBV10-3,CAIRGDRTYEQYF
TRBJ2-1,.,TRBV7-8,CASSLILAGALSYNEQFF
TRBJ2-3,few,TRBV5-1,CASSLRGTGTDTQYF
TRBJ2-2,.,TRBV7-2,CASSLRTSKTGELFF
TRBJ2-7,.,TRBV7-2,CASSLASTQMGEQYF
TRBJ2-7,few,TRBV20-1,CSALPRSSYEQYF
TRBJ2-7,.,TRBV5-1,CASSGIYGGGEQYF
TRBJ2-2,.,TRBV5-4,CACGLAGSGELFF
TRBJ2-1,few,TRBV2,CASRSLLLGNEQFF
TRBJ1-5,few,TRBV3-1,CASSLGTVNQPQHF
TRBJ1-6,.,TRBV28,CASSRQGSPLHF
TRBJ1-1,many,TRBV20-1,CRAGQGLLDTEAFF
TRBJ2-1,few,TRBV27,CARWAGRPNEQFF
TRBJ1-1,.,TRBV3-1,CASSQGGQGSGAFF
TRBJ2-2,.,TRBV10-1,CASSATGLAANTGELFF
TRBJ1-1,.,TRBV29-1,CSVESRENTEAFF
TRBJ2-3,.,TRBV29-1,CSVDPIGNTQYF
TRBJ2-1,few,TRBV7-9,CASSSRQAQGEHEQFF
TRBJ2-3,once,TRBV5-1,CASSARGSTDTQYF